This T cell receptor (beta chain) was captured in a study of response to subunit inactivated influenza vaccine. TCRdb re-analysed the RT-PCR reads in MiXCR, keeping a single row per CDR3 protein. The data show more than 600,000 distinct CDR3 sequences, around 20% seen once. A word on this clonotype: What it binds is unknown. An end of the junction does not agree with germline; a read error may underlie this.

Germline assignment: CDR1 MNHEY and CDR2 SMNVEV (reference sequence). The length of the CDR3 is 17 residues. Study results and limitations: Few additional T cells are recruited per seasonal influenza vaccination, authors suggested.

V and J are TRBV27 and TRBJ2-1; 11 bases are shared with TRBD2. The sequence came from a man aged 50 to 60 who received an inactivated influenza vaccine. The sequencing here drew on PBMCs from blood, taken more than 4 days after vaccination. The CDR3 loop reads CASSPISGGAWDKEQFF. CDR3 nucleotide sequence: TGTGCCAGCAGTCCTATTAGCGGGGGGGCTTGGGACAAGGAGCAGTTCTTC.